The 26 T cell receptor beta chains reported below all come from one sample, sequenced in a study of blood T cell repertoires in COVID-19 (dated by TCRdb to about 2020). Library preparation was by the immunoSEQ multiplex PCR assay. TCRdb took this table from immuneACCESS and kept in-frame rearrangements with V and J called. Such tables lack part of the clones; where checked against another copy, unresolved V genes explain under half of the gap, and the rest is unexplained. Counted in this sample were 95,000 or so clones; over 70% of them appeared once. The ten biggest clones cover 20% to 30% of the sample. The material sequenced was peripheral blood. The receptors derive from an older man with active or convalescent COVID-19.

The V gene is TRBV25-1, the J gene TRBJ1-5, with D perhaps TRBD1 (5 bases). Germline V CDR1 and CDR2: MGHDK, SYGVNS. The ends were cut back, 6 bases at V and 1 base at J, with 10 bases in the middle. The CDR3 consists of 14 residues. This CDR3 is CASRPGGSNQPQHF. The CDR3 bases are TGTGCCAGCAGACCCGGGGGAAGCAATCAGCCCCAGCATTTT.

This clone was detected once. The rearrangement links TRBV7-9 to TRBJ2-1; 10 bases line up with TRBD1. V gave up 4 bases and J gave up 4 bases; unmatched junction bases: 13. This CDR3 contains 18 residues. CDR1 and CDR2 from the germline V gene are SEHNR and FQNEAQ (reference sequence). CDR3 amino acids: CASSSDGGTGEIYNEQFF. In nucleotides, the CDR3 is TGTGCCAGCAGCTCCGATGGCGGGACAGGGGAGATATACAATGAGCAGTTCTTC.

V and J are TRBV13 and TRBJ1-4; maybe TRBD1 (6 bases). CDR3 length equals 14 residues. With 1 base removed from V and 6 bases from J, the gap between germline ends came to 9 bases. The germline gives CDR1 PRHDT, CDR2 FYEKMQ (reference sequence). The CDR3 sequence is CASSLVRGHEKLFF. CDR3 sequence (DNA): TGTGCCAGCAGCTTAGTCAGGGGCCATGAAAAACTGTTTTTT.

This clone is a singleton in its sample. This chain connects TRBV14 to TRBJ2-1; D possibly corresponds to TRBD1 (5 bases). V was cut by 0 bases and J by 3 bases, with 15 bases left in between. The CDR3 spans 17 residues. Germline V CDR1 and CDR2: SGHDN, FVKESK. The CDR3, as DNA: TGTGCCAGCAGCCAAGAAAGGGGCAGGTATATCTACAATGAGCAGTTCTTC. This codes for CASSQERGRYIYNEQFF.

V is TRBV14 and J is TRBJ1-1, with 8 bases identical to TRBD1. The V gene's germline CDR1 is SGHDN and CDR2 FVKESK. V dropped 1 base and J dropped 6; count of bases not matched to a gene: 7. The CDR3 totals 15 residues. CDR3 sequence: CASSQGRQGAAEAFF. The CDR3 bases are TGTGCCAGCAGCCAAGGGAGGCAGGGGGCGGCTGAAGCTTTCTTT.

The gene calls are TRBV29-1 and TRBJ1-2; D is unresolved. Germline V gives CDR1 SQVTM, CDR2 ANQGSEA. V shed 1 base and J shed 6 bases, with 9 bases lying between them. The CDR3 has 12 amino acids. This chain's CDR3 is CSVEAGEDGYTF. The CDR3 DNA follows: TGCAGCGTTGAAGCTGGGGAGGATGGCTACACCTTC.

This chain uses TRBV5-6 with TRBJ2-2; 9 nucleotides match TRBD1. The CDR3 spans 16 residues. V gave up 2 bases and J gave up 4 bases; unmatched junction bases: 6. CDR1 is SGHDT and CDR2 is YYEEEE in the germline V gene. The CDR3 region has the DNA TGTGCCAGCAGCTTCCCTAGACAGGGGGGCACCGGGGAGCTGTTTTTT. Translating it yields CASSFPRQGGTGELFF.

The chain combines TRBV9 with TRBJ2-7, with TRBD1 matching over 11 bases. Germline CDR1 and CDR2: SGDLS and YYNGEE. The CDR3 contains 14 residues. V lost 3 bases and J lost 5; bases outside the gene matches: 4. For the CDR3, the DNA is TGTGCCAGCAGCGCTCGGGACAGGGGGAACGAGCAGTACTTC. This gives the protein CASSARDRGNEQYF.

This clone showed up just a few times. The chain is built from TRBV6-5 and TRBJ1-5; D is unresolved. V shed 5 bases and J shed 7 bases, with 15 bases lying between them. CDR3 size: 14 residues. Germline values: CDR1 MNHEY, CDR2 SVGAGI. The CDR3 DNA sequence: TGTGCCAGCAGTCCACGCGGGGTAGAACAGCCCCAGCATTTT. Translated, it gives CASSPRGVEQPQHF.

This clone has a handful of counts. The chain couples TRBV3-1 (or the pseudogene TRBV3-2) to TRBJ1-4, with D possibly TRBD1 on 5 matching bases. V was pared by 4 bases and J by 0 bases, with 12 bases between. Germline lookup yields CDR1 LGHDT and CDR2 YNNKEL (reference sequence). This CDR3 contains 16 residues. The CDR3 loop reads CASSLRGRPTNEKLFF. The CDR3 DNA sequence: TGTGCCAGCAGCCTTAGGGGCCGACCAACTAATGAAAAACTGTTTTTT.

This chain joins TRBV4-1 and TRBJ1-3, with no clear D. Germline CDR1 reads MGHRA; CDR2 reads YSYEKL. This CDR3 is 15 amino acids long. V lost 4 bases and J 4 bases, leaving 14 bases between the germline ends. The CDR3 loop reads CASSLVGEDGNTIYF. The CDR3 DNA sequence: TGCGCCAGCAGCCTCGTCGGGGAGGACGGAAACACCATATATTTT.

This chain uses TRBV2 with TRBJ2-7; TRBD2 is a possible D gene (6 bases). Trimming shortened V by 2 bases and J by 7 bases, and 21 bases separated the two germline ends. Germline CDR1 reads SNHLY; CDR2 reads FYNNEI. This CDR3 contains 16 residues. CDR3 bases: TGTGCCAGCAGTGAATTGGCTAGCGCCAACTCGAGGGAGCAGTACTTC. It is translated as CASSELASANSREQYF.

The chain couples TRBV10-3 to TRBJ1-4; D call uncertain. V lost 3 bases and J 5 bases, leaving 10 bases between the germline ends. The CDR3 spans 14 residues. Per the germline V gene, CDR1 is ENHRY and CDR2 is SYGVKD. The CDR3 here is CAISDNLGNEKLFF. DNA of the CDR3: TGTGCCATCAGTGATAACTTGGGCAATGAAAAACTGTTTTTT.

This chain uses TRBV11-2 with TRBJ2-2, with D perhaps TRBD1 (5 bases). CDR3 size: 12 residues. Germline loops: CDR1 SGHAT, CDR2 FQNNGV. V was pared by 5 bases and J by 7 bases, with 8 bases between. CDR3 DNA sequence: TGTGCCAGCAGCCCAGGGTTCGGGGAGCTGTTTTTT. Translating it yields CASSPGFGELFF.

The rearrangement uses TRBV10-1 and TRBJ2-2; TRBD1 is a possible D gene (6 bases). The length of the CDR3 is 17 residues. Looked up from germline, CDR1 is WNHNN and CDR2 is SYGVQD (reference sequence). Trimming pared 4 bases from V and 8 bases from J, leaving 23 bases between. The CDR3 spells CASSGLYRGGRRGELFF. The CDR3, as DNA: TGCGCCAGCAGTGGGCTTTATCGTGGGGGCAGGAGGGGGGAGCTGTTTTTT.

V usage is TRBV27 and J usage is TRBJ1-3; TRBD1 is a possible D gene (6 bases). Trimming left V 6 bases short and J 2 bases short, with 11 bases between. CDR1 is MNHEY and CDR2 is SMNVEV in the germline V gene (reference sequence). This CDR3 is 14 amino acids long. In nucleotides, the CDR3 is TGTGCCAGCAGCTTCACAGGGCCTGGAAACACCATATATTTT. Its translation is CASSFTGPGNTIYF.

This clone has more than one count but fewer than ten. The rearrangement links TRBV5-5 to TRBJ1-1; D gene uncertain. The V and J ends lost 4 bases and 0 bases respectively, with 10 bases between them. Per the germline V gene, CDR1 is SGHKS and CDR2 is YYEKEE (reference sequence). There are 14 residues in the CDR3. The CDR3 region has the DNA TGTGCCAGCAGCCGGAGTCTCATGAACACTGAAGCTTTCTTT. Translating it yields CASSRSLMNTEAFF.

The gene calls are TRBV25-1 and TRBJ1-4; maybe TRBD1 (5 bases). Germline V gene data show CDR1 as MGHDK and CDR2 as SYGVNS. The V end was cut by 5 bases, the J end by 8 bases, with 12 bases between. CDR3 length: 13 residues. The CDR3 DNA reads TGTGCCAGCAGTAACAGGCATGGGGAAAAACTGTTTTTT. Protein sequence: CASSNRHGEKLFF.

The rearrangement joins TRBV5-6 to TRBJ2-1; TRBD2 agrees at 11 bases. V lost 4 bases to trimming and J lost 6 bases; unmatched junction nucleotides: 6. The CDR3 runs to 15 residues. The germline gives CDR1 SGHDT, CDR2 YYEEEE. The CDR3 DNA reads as TGTGCCAGCAGCATCACTAGCGGGGGTCTCAATGAGCAGTTCTTC. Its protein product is CASSITSGGLNEQFF.

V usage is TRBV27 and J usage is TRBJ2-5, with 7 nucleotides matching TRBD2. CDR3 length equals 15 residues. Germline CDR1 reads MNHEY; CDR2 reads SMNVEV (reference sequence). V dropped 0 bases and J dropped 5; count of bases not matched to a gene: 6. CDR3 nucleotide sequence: TGTGCCAGCAGTTTATCATCCGGGGGGATGGAGACCCAGTACTTC. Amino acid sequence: CASSLSSGGMETQYF.

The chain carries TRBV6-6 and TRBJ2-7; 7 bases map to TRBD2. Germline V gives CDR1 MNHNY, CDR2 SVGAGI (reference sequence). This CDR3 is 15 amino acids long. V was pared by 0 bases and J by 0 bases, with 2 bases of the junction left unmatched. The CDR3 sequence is CASSYSGGSSYEQYF. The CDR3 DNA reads TGTGCCAGCAGTTACTCGGGGGGGTCCTCCTACGAGCAGTACTTC.

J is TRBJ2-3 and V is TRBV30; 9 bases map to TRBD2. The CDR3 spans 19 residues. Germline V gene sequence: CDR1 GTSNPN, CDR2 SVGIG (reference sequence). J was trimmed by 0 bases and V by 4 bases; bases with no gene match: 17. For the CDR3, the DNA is TGTGCCTGGACCCCGCCCGGGGCTAGCGGGGACGCTAGCACAGATACGCAGTATTTT. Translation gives CAWTPPGASGDASTDTQYF.

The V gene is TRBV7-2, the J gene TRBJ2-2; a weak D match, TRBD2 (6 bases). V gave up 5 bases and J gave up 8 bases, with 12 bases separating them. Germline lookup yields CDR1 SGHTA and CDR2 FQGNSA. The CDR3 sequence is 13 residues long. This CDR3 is CASSQGTLGELFF. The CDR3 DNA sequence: TGTGCCAGCAGCCAAGGGACTCTTGGGGAGCTGTTTTTT.

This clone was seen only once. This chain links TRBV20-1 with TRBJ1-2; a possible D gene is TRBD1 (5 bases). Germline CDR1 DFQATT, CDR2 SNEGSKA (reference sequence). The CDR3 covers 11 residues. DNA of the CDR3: TGCAGCGCCCGACAGTTATATGGCTACACCTTC. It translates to CSARQLYGYTF.

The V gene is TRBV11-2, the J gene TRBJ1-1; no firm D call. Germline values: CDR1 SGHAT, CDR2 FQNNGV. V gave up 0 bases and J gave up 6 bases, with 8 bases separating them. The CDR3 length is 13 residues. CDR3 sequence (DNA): TGTGCCAGCAGCTTAGATTTGGCCGCTGAAGCTTTCTTT. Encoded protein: CASSLDLAAEAFF.

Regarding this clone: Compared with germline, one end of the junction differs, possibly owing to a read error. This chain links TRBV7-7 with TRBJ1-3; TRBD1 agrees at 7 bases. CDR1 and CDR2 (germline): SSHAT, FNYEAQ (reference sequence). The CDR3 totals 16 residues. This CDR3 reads CASSPGPQGAGNTIYF. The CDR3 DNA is TGTGCTAGCAGCCCCGGGCCGCAGGGGGCTGGAAACACCATATATTTT.